The 2 T cell receptor beta chains below come from one sample, sequenced in a study of cytomegalovirus exposure and HLA in healthy donors (dated by TCRdb to 2016 to 2017). The library was made by the immunoSEQ multiplex PCR assay. For the multiplex PCR, a mixture combining 60 forward primers for TCR Vbeta segments and 13 reverse primers for TCR Jbeta segments was used. TCRdb mirrors the immuneACCESS table, restricted to in-frame sequences. Some clones are absent from its copies; in checked studies, under half trace to an unresolved V gene, and the reason for the others is unknown. Recorded for this sample are more than 150,000 clones; approximately 81% of them occurred a single time. The ten largest account for 2% to 2.5% of the sample. Sequencing input: PBMCs. These receptors all come from a woman in her twenties or thirties in good health and CMV-seronegative.

The CDR3 nucleotides are TGTGCCAGCGGCCTTTTTAACAGTGAGCTTTCCTACGAGCAGTACTTC. Encoded protein: CASGLFNSELSYEQYF. This chain uses TRBV6-6 with TRBJ2-7; the D is unclear. CDR3 length: 16 amino acids. The germline V gene has CDR1 MNHNY and CDR2 SVGAGI (reference sequence). V was cut by 8 bases and J by 1 base, with 21 bases left in between.

This chain joins TRBV11-2 and TRBJ1-1; the D gene is possibly TRBD1 (6 bases). V was clipped by 5 bases and J by 3 bases, with 19 bases between them. This CDR3 is 16 amino acids long. Germline assignment: CDR1 SGHAT and CDR2 FQNNGV. The CDR3 protein is CASSHQGRSSHTEAFF. The CDR3 nucleotides are TGTGCCAGCAGCCATCAGGGGCGTTCGAGTCACACTGAAGCTTTCTTT.